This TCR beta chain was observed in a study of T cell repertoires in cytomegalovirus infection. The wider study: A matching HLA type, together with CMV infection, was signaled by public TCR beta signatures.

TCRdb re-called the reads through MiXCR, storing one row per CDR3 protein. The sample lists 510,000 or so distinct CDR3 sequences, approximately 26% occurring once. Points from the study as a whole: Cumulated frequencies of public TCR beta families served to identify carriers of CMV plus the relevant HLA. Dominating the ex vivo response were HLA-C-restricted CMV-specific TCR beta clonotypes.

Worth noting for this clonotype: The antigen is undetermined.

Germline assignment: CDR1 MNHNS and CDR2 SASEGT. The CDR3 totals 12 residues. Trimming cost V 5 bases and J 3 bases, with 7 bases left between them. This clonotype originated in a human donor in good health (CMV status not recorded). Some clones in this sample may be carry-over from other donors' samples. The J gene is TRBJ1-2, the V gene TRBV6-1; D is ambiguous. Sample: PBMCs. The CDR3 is CASSHTDYGYTF. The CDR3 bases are TGTGCCAGCAGTCATACTGACTATGGCTACACCTTC.